Presented here are 21 T cell receptor beta chains from one specimen sequenced in a study of blood T cell repertoires in COVID-19 (dated by TCRdb to the early 2020s). Receptor amplification or capture employed the immunoSEQ multiplex PCR assay. The table comes from immuneACCESS by way of TCRdb, which keeps in-frame sequences with V and J called. Part of the clones is missing from these tables; in studies checked, under half for an unresolved V gene and the rest for unknown reasons. The sample data list about 260,000 clones, and 65% to 90% of these were observed just once. The ten largest clonotypes hold roughly 13% of the sample. The sequenced sample consisted of peripheral blood. The receptor set was obtained from a human donor in a cohort sampled during active COVID-19.

On this clone: The junction departs from germline at one end; a sequencing error may be responsible. J is TRBJ1-2 and V is TRBV28, with unresolved D. Germline V lookup: CDR1 MDHEN, CDR2 SYDVKM. The CDR3 has 12 amino acids. Here the CDR3 reads CASSPTNYGYTF. The CDR3 DNA reads TGTGCCAGCAGTCCAACTAATTATGGCTACACCTTC.

V is TRBV19 and J is TRBJ2-6; 12 bases are shared with TRBD1. Germline CDR1 and CDR2: LNHDA and SQIVND (reference sequence). The CDR3 is 18 amino acids. V was pared by 7 bases and J by 0 bases, with 7 bases of the junction left unmatched. The CDR3 DNA follows: TGTGCCAGTAACCCCAGGGACAGGGGGCTCTCTGGGGCCAACGTCCTGACTTTC. Its translation: CASNPRDRGLSGANVLTF.

The rearrangement uses TRBV4-3 and TRBJ2-7; 9 nucleotides match TRBD2. CDR3 length: 15 residues. Trimming cost V 1 base and J 2 bases; bases outside gene matches: 3. Per germline, CDR1 LGHNA and CDR2 YSLEER. CDR3 in DNA: TGCGCCAGCAGCCAAGGACTAGCGGAAGCCTACGAGCAGTACTTC. The encoded protein is CASSQGLAEAYEQYF.

CDR3 bases: TGTGCCAGTTCGAGTGTGTTGACCCTCCACTTT. Translation: CASSSVLTLHF. The chain couples TRBV7-9 to TRBJ1-6; D is ambiguous. The CDR3 runs 11 residues. The V end lost 9 bases, the J end lost 14 bases, and 14 bases lay between the germline ends. Germline values: CDR1 SEHNR, CDR2 FQNEAQ (reference sequence). The entire variable domain, with the rest obtained from reference TRBV7-9 and TRBJ1-6, is as follows: DTGVSQNPRHKITKRGQNVTFRCDPISEHNRLYWYRQTLGQGPEFLTYFQNEAQLEKSRLLSDRFSAERPKGSFSTLEIQRTEQGDSAMYLCASSSVLTLHFGNGTRLTVT.

This chain's CDR3 is CASSERLRGQGNSDTQYF. The CDR3 DNA sequence: TGTGCCAGCAGTGAACGTTTACGCGGACAGGGGAACTCAGATACGCAGTATTTT. The chain couples TRBV2 to TRBJ2-3, with 9 bases fitting TRBD1. V lost 2 bases and J lost 4; bases outside the gene matches: 13. This CDR3 is 18 amino acids long. Per germline, CDR1 SNHLY and CDR2 FYNNEI.

Remarks on this clone: A much larger clone differs from this one at a single base, so this may be a read error. V and J are TRBV6-5 and TRBJ1-1; D may be TRBD1 (5 bases). Trimming left V 6 bases short and J 1 base short, with 9 bases between. The germline V gene encodes CDR1 MNHEY and CDR2 SVGAGI. The CDR3 runs to 13 residues. The CDR3 bases are TGTGCCAGCAGCCTCGACAGGAACACTGAAGCTTTCTTT. This translates into CASSLDRNTEAFF.

CDR3 in DNA: TGCGCCAGCAGCTTCGACAGGGGGACTGAAGCTTTCTTT. Encoded protein: CASSFDRGTEAFF. The J gene is TRBJ1-1, the V gene TRBV5-1, with TRBD1 matching 9 bases. Germline V gene lookup returns CDR1 SGHRS and CDR2 YFSETQ. The CDR3 extends over 13 amino acids. The V and J ends lost 2 bases and 5 bases, in that order; junction bases with no gene match: 1. The full variable domain, with the rest looked up from reference TRBV5-1 and TRBJ1-1, is KAGVTQTPRYLIKTRGQQVTLSCSPISGHRSVSWYQQTPGQGLQFLFEYFSETQRNKGNFPGRFSGRQFSNSRSEMNVSTLELGDSALYLCASSFDRGTEAFFGQGTRLTVV.

This chain uses TRBV7-8 with TRBJ1-2, with 7 positions matching TRBD1. CDR1 and CDR2 from the germline V gene are SGHVS and FQNEAQ. J lost 0 bases, V lost 5 bases, and 3 bases had no gene match. This CDR3 contains 14 residues. The CDR3: CASSDRETNYGYTF. The CDR3 region has the DNA TGTGCCAGCAGCGACAGGGAGACTAACTATGGCTACACCTTC. Drawing the rest from reference TRBV7-8 and TRBJ1-2, the complete variable domain is GAGVSQSPRYKVAKRGQDVALRCDPISGHVSLFWYQQALGQGPEFLTYFQNEAQLDKSGLPSDRFFAERPEGSVSTLKIQRTQQEDSAVYLCASSDRETNYGYTFGSGTRLTVV.

The chain combines TRBV6-4 with TRBJ1-3; D is unresolved. The CDR3 totals 11 residues. CDR1 and CDR2 from the germline V gene are MRHNA and SNTAGT. Trimming cost V 6 bases and J 3 bases, with 3 bases left between them. CDR3 sequence reads: CASRSGNTIYF. The DNA for the CDR3 is TGTGCCAGCAGGAGTGGAAACACCATATATTTT.

The rearrangement joins TRBV18 to TRBJ2-3; D not certain. The V end was cut by 6 bases, the J end by 4 bases, with 11 bases between. Germline V gives CDR1 KGHSH, CDR2 LQKENI. The CDR3 loop spans 13 amino acids. CDR3 residues: CASSHLEPDTQYF. The CDR3 DNA follows: TGTGCCAGCTCCCATCTAGAGCCAGATACGCAGTATTTT.

This clone was seen once. At one boundary the junction diverges from the germline segment, which might be a read error. This chain links TRBV7-2 with TRBJ2-7; D might be TRBD2 (5 bases). Germline V gene sequence: CDR1 SGHTA, CDR2 FQGNSA. The CDR3 spans 14 residues. The CDR3 nucleotides read TGTGCCAGCAGCTTAGCGGGAGTGGGCGCCGAGCGGTACTTC. It encodes CASSLAGVGAERYF.

The V gene is TRBV11-2, the J gene TRBJ2-1, with 7 bases aligning to TRBD2. V dropped 1 base and J dropped 6; count of bases not matched to a gene: 6. Germline values: CDR1 SGHAT, CDR2 FQNNGV. The CDR3 consists of 15 residues. The CDR3 DNA reads TGTGCCAGCAGCTTAGTAGGACTAGGGATCAATGAGCAGTTCTTC. It yields the protein CASSLVGLGINEQFF. Complete variable domain (other parts from reference TRBV11-2 and TRBJ2-1): EAGVAQSPRYKIIEKRQSVAFWCNPISGHATLYWYQQILGQGPKLLIQFQNNGVVDDSQLPKDRFSAERLKGVDSTLKIQPAKLEDSAVYLCASSLVGLGINEQFFGPGTRLTVL.

The chain uses TRBV7-3 and TRBJ2-2, with D perhaps matching TRBD1 (6 bases). Germline V lookup: CDR1 SGHTA, CDR2 FQGTGA. V was clipped by 2 bases and J by 0 bases, with 7 bases between them. CDR3 length equals 15 residues. CDR3 DNA sequence: TGTGCCAGCAGCTTACAGGGGCCGAACACCGGGGAGCTGTTTTTT. Translating it yields CASSLQGPNTGELFF.

The V call is TRBV3-1 (or the pseudogene TRBV3-2), the J call TRBJ2-6; TRBD2 might be the D (6 bases). The length of the CDR3 is 17 residues. Germline V gene data show CDR1 as LGHDT and CDR2 as YNNKEL (reference sequence). Trimming left V 4 bases short and J 0 bases short, with 13 bases between. CDR3 sequence reads: CASSRGTGVSGANVLTF. DNA for the CDR3: TGTGCCAGCAGCCGCGGGACGGGGGTCTCTGGGGCCAACGTCCTGACTTTC.

This chain uses TRBV15 with TRBJ1-1; 7 bases line up with TRBD1. This CDR3 has 19 residues. The trim removed 0 bases at V and 7 bases at J, leaving 20 bases unmatched. The germline V gene has CDR1 LNHNV and CDR2 YYDKDF (reference sequence). The CDR3 reads CATSRDRLYRGGWTLEAFF. The CDR3 DNA sequence: TGTGCCACCAGCAGAGATCGGCTGTACAGGGGAGGCTGGACACTTGAAGCTTTCTTT.

The J gene is TRBJ2-1, the V gene TRBV3-1 (or the pseudogene TRBV3-2); 7 positions match TRBD2. The germline V gene has CDR1 LGHDT and CDR2 YNNKEL (reference sequence). The CDR3 extends over 18 amino acids. J was trimmed by 3 bases and V by 2 bases; bases with no gene match: 13. CDR3 protein: CASSQSSPSGDYYNEQFF. The CDR3 DNA is TGTGCCAGCAGCCAAAGTTCGCCTAGCGGTGACTACTACAATGAGCAGTTCTTC.

Notes on this clone: Distinct nucleotide sequences in the sample also encode this CDR3. V and J are TRBV19 and TRBJ2-7; TRBD2 matches 8 bases. Per germline, CDR1 LNHDA and CDR2 SQIVND (reference sequence). CDR3 size: 15 residues. V lost 1 base and J lost 1; bases outside the gene matches: 3. The CDR3: CASSIGLAGSYEQYF. DNA of the CDR3: TGTGCCAGTAGTATAGGGCTAGCGGGTTCCTACGAGCAGTACTTC. The whole variable domain, filled in from reference TRBV19 and TRBJ2-7, reads DGGITQSPKYLFRKEGQNVTLSCEQNLNHDAMYWYRQDPGQGLRLIYYSQIVNDFQKGDIAEGYSVSREKKESFPLTVTSAQKNPTAFYLCASSIGLAGSYEQYFGPGTRLTVT.

This clone was seen a handful of times. The J gene is TRBJ2-1, the V gene TRBV5-1, with TRBD2 matching 7 bases. The CDR3 totals 15 residues. Germline lookup yields CDR1 SGHRS and CDR2 YFSETQ. Unmatched junction bases numbered 11, after V lost 4 bases and J lost 7 bases. CDR3 sequence reads: CASSKTSPETNEQFF. DNA of the CDR3: TGCGCCAGCAGCAAGACTAGCCCAGAAACTAATGAGCAGTTCTTC.

Comment on this clone: The sample holds other DNA sequences that translate to the same CDR3. The rearrangement uses TRBV7-9 and TRBJ1-1; D remains unclear. The CDR3 sequence is 12 residues long. The germline CDR1 and CDR2 sequences are SEHNR and FQNEAQ (reference sequence). V was clipped by 1 base and J by 4 bases, with 4 bases between them. CDR3: CASSLGLTEAFF. CDR3 DNA: TGTGCCAGCAGCTTAGGTCTCACTGAAGCTTTCTTT.

V gene TRBV2 combines with J gene TRBJ2-3; the D gene is possibly TRBD2 (5 bases). The germline gives CDR1 SNHLY, CDR2 FYNNEI. The V end was cut by 3 bases, the J end by 2 bases, with 12 bases between. The length of the CDR3 is 15 residues. DNA for the CDR3: TGTGCCAGCAGTGAGAGGGCTAGGGCCACAGATACGCAGTATTTT. Encoded protein: CASSERARATDTQYF.

The chain joins TRBV27 to TRBJ2-7; a weak D match, TRBD1 (5 bases). The CDR3 is 14 amino acids. Trimming removed 5 bases at V and 1 base at J, with 12 bases between. Germline V gene data show CDR1 as MNHEY and CDR2 as SMNVEV (reference sequence). The CDR3 loop is CASSPSTVSYEQYF. The DNA of the CDR3 is TGTGCCAGCAGTCCTTCGACAGTTTCCTACGAGCAGTACTTC.